The 3 T cell receptor beta chains listed next were all sequenced from one sample in a study of blood T cell repertoires in COVID-19. Data came from immunoSEQ multiplex PCR; TCRdb stores just in-frame clones and leaves some out. The sample includes about 49,000 clones, about four fifths of them seen just once. The sample was peripheral blood. The source is a man aged 45-65 years with acute or convalescent COVID-19.

The rearrangement joins TRBV7-2 to TRBJ2-5, with 11 bases that match TRBD2. The CDR3 sequence is 15 residues long. V shed 5 bases, J shed 6 bases, and the junction held 8 bases outside the gene matches. Germline V CDR1 and CDR2: SGHTA, FQGNSA. CDR3 sequence (DNA): TGTGCCAGCAGCACAGGACTAGCGGGTGGAAAGACCCAGTACTTC. It specifies CASSTGLAGGKTQYF.

The CDR3 here is CASVASGGYEQFF. DNA of the CDR3: TGCGCCAGCGTCGCTAGCGGGGGTTATGAGCAGTTCTTC. This chain uses TRBV10-2 with TRBJ2-1; TRBD2 matches at 10 bases. The ends lost 8 bases at V and 8 bases at J; junction bases unmatched: 6. The CDR3 length is 13 residues. CDR1 WSHSY and CDR2 SAAADI come from the germline V gene.

The chain uses TRBV27 and TRBJ2-7, with TRBD2 matching over 7 bases. The CDR3 is 13 residues long. Germline V gene lookup returns CDR1 MNHEY and CDR2 SMNVEV (reference sequence). V gave up 6 bases and J gave up 2 bases; unmatched junction bases: 4. This CDR3 reads CASSLTSAYEQYF. The CDR3 DNA follows: TGTGCCAGCAGCCTTACTAGCGCCTACGAGCAGTACTTC.